This TCR beta chain was profiled in a study of T-cell memory formation after mild COVID-19. 5'RACE primed from the constant segment yielded TCR alpha and TCR beta cDNA libraries bearing sample barcodes and UMIs. TCRdb analysed the 5' RACE reads with MiXCR anew, one entry per CDR3 protein. The sample holds 450,000 to 700,000 distinct CDR3 sequences; over 15% are singletons and the top ten take more than 10%. The clonotype originates from an adult woman who had mild COVID-19 (a few samples of this study predate the infection). Cell type and time point are not known. Sequencing was carried out using PBMCs or a T cell subset sorted from them (not recorded which).

The chain's CDR3 is CASRTGGVYEQYF. The DNA of the CDR3 is TGTGCCAGCCGGACAGGGGGCGTCTACGAGCAGTACTTC. The J gene is TRBJ2-7, the V gene TRBV2, with 11 bases identical to TRBD1. The J segment lost 3 bases and the V segment lost 8 bases, leaving 3 bases of the junction unmatched. The germline CDR1 and CDR2 sequences are SNHLY and FYNNEI. There are 13 residues in the CDR3.